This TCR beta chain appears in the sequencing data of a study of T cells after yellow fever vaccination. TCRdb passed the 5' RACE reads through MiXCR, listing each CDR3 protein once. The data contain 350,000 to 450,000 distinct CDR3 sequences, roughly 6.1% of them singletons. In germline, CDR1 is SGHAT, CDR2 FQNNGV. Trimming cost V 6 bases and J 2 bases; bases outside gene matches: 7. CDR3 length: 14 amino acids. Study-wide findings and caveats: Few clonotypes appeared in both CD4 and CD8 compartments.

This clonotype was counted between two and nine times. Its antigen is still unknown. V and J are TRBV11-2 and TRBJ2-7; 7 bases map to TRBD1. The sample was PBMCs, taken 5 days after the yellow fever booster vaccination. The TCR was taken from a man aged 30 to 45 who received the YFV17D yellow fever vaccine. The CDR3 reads CASRSTGQTYEQYF. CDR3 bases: TGTGCCAGCAGATCGACAGGGCAAACCTACGAGCAGTACTTC.